This paragraph reports one T cell receptor beta chain. This sample was included in a study of blood T cell dynamics during melanoma immunotherapy. The germline V and J ends were trimmed by 3 bases and 7 bases, with 15 bases remaining between them. Germline CDR1 SGHNT, CDR2 YYREEE (reference sequence). The CDR3 loop spans 14 amino acids. Produced via immunoSEQ multiplex PCR; TCRdb's table is partial and in-frame only. This table holds around 15,000 clones, about 94% found once. Time point defined: week 3, after first cycle of checkpoint inhibitor. One draw preceded checkpoint blockade; another followed its first cycle at week 3. No patient had earlier systemic cancer treatment, concurrent immunosuppressants, or another active cancer.

The sequencing here drew on blood, taken from a patient treated with checkpoint blockade. This sequence was found in a human donor with melanoma. The chain recombines TRBV5-4 with TRBJ2-3; D is possibly TRBD1 or TRBD2 (6 bases each). The CDR3 bases are TGTGCCAGCAGCTCCATTGGGGGGCGGTATACGCAGTATTTT. Its protein is CASSSIGGRYTQYF.